A selection of T cell receptor beta chains follows, all from one sample in a study of T-cell memory formation after mild COVID-19. TCRdb analysed the 5' RACE reads with MiXCR anew, one entry per CDR3 protein. The sample contains about 400,000 distinct CDR3 sequences, roughly 18% of which appear only once. The specimen was PBMCs or a T cell subset sorted from them (not recorded which). The source of these receptors is a man aged 18 to 30 who had mild COVID-19 (a few samples of this study predate the infection). Cell type and time point are not known. The CDR3 runs from the conserved cysteine through the conserved F or W. The D gene is left open where the match is weak. Clone size is not always given. Where it is, it says once, few, many or a class for expanded clones.

V gene	clone size	D gene	J gene	CDR3 protein	CDR3 DNA
TRBV7-2	.	.	TRBJ2-1	CASSPWGEQFF	TGTGCCAGCAGCCCCTGGGGTGAGCAGTTCTTC
TRBV7-9	.	.	TRBJ1-3	CASSPDLLSGNTIYF	TGTGCCAGCAGCCCAGACTTGCTCTCTGGAAACACCATATATTTT
TRBV18	few	.	TRBJ1-1	CASSPGRTIQNTEAFF	TGTGCCAGCTCACCGGGCCGGACCATTCAGAACACTGAAGCTTTCTTT
TRBV11-2	few	.	TRBJ1-3	CASGTSGNTIYF	TGTGCCTCCGGGACCTCTGGAAACACCATATATTTT
TRBV27	few	.	TRBJ1-1	CASSLTARGNTEAFF	TGTGCCAGCAGTTTAACCGCGCGGGGAAACACTGAAGCTTTCTTT
TRBV13	.	.	TRBJ2-1	CASSLGGRGNNEQFF	TGTGCCAGCAGCCTTGGCGGGCGGGGCAACAATGAGCAGTTCTTC
TRBV12-3/TRBV12-4	.	.	TRBJ2-1	CASSQRQADNEQFF	TGTGCCAGCAGTCAACGACAGGCCGACAATGAGCAGTTCTTC
TRBV5-1	few	TRBD1	TRBJ2-5	CASSGDRGYETQYF	TGCGCCAGCAGTGGGGACAGGGGGTACGAGACCCAGTACTTC
TRBV6-5	few	.	TRBJ2-7	CASSTGGTAYEQYF	TGTGCCAGCAGTACAGGCGGGACAGCCTACGAGCAGTACTTC
TRBV9	many	TRBD2	TRBJ2-1	CASSVASGGLNEQFF	TGTGCCAGCAGCGTGGCTAGCGGGGGGTTAAATGAGCAGTTCTTC
TRBV4-1	few	TRBD2	TRBJ2-1	CASSLGLDTFYNEQFF	TGCGCCAGCAGCCTAGGACTAGACACTTTCTACAATGAGCAGTTCTTC
TRBV2	.	TRBD1	TRBJ1-1	CASSEGTDWVNTEAFF	TGTGCCAGCAGTGAGGGGACAGACTGGGTGAACACTGAAGCTTTCTTT
TRBV20-1	.	.	TRBJ2-3	CSARGRTPDTQYF	TGCAGTGCTAGGGGACGAACCCCAGATACGCAGTATTTT
TRBV12-3/TRBV12-4	.	TRBD1	TRBJ1-2	CASSRQGVEGYTF	TGTGCCAGCAGTCGACAGGGGGTGGAGGGCTACACCTTC
TRBV7-4	few	.	TRBJ2-2	CASSFPHRTSQSTANTGELFF	TGTGCCAGCAGCTTTCCTCATAGAACAAGCCAATCGACAGCGAACACCGGGGAGCTGTTTTTT
TRBV12-3/TRBV12-4	many	TRBD1	TRBJ2-7	CASSAGTGAYEQYF	TGTGCCAGCAGTGCCGGGACAGGGGCCTACGAGCAGTACTTC
TRBV5-6	.	.	TRBJ2-7	CASSLGWQMGYEQYF	TGTGCCAGCAGCTTGGGCTGGCAAATGGGCTACGAGCAGTACTTC
TRBV3-1	.	TRBD1	TRBJ2-7	CASSPDRSRDEQYF	TGTGCCAGCAGCCCGGACAGGTCCCGGGACGAGCAGTACTTC
TRBV20-1	.	.	TRBJ1-1	CSATEGLGTEAFF	TGCAGTGCGACGGAGGGCCTGGGCACTGAAGCTTTCTTT
TRBV6-5	few	.	TRBJ1-1	CASSTPAAPSTEAFF	TGTGCCAGCAGTACCCCGGCGGCCCCCTCCACTGAAGCTTTCTTT
TRBV3-1	few	.	TRBJ2-1	CASSTPGSMANEQFF	TGTGCCAGCAGCACCCCCGGGTCCATGGCTAATGAGCAGTTCTTC
TRBV24-1	.	TRBD1	TRBJ2-3	CATSDPTGAEDTQYF	TGTGCCACCAGTGATCCAACAGGGGCGGAAGATACGCAGTATTTT
TRBV7-3	few	.	TRBJ2-3	CASSLTGAGNTDTQYF	TGTGCCAGCAGCTTAACTGGGGCGGGGAACACAGATACGCAGTATTTT
TRBV9	few	.	TRBJ2-2	CASEFEQTGELFF	TGTGCCAGCGAGTTCGAACAAACCGGGGAGCTGTTTTTT
TRBV7-2	few	.	TRBJ1-1	CASSSQQGRNTEAFF	TGTGCCAGCAGCTCCCAACAGGGAAGGAACACTGAAGCTTTCTTT
TRBV20-1	.	.	TRBJ1-5	CSARDVFNQPQHF	TGCAGTGCTAGAGATGTCTTCAATCAGCCCCAGCATTTT
TRBV12-3/TRBV12-4	many	.	TRBJ2-7	CASSSMSLRSSYEQYF	TGTGCCAGCAGTTCGATGAGTCTCAGGAGCTCCTACGAGCAGTACTTC
TRBV4-3	many	TRBD2	TRBJ2-5	CASSQDWVAGGTETQYF	TGCGCCAGCAGCCAAGATTGGGTAGCGGGGGGAACTGAGACCCAGTACTTC